These T cell receptor beta chains were read from a single sample in a study of blood T cell repertoires in COVID-19. Generated by immunoSEQ multiplex PCR, the TCRdb table keeps only in-frame clones and is missing some. The sample records 60,000 to 85,000 clones, roughly 87% being singletons. The material sequenced was peripheral blood. The receptors originated from a woman between 45 and 65 years old with COVID-19, enrolled during active disease. Both conserved end residues are part of each CDR3. A D gene is named only where the DNA matches it firmly. The size field is filled for only some rows; it gives once, few, many or a size class.

TRBV4-2	TRBD1	18	TRBJ1-6	NA	TGTGCCAGCAGCCAAGACGGACAGGGGCGGGGAGCTAATTCACCCCTCCACTTT	CASSQDGQGRGANSPLHF
TRBV7-8	TRBD2	16	TRBJ2-7	NA	TGTGCCAGCAGCCTCGGGAGCGGGAGGGCCCTATACGAGCAGTACTTC	CASSLGSGRALYEQYF
TRBV11-3	NA	12	TRBJ2-3	NA	TGTGCCAGCAGCCCCGGGGGAGATACGCAGTATTTT	CASSPGGDTQYF
TRBV2	TRBD2	13	TRBJ2-1	NA	TGTGCCAGCAGGGCGGGACTACGTAATGAGCAGTTCTTC	CASRAGLRNEQFF
TRBV5-1	TRBD2	14	TRBJ2-7	NA	TGCGCCAGCAGCTTGGCGGGAGGGCCCTACGAGCAGTACTTC	CASSLAGGPYEQYF
TRBV18	NA	14	TRBJ2-7	NA	TGTGCCAGCTCACCCTCCAGCGCCTCCTACGAGCAGTACTTC	CASSPSSASYEQYF
TRBV30	NA	14	TRBJ1-2	NA	TGTGCCTGGAGTTTGGTCAGATATAACTATGGCTACACCTTC	CAWSLVRYNYGYTF
TRBV4-2	TRBD2	16	TRBJ2-2	NA	TGTGCCAGCAGCCGACTAGCGGGAGCCAACACCGGGGAGCTGTTTTTT	CASSRLAGANTGELFF
TRBV9	TRBD1	15	TRBJ1-5	NA	TGTGCCAGCAGCCAGAGGACAGGGATCGATCAGCCCCAGCATTTT	CASSQRTGIDQPQHF
TRBV24-1	TRBD1	13	TRBJ2-7	NA	TGTGCCACCAGTGATCTGGACAGGGAAGAGCAGTACTTC	CATSDLDREEQYF
TRBV5-1	TRBD1	15	TRBJ2-3	NA	TGCGCCAGCAGCGCCGGGACAGGGGGCCCAGATACGCAGTATTTT	CASSAGTGGPDTQYF
TRBV27	TRBD1	15	TRBJ2-7	NA	TGTGCCAGCAGTTTCAGGGGACAGGGGTCATCTGGGCAGTACTTC	CASSFRGQGSSGQYF
TRBV28	TRBD2	18	TRBJ2-7	NA	TGTGCCAGCAGTTTACCGAGGACTAGCGGGAGGGGGTTATACGAGCAGTACTTC	CASSLPRTSGRGLYEQYF
TRBV27	NA	14	TRBJ2-1	NA	TGTGCCAGCAGGCAGGGAGGCTCCTACAATGAGCAGTTCTTC	CASRQGGSYNEQFF
TRBV7-3	TRBD2	15	TRBJ2-3	NA	TGTGCCAGCAGCGTTGAGCGGGAGGAAGCAGATACGCAGTATTTT	CASSVEREEADTQYF
TRBV7-6	TRBD2	16	TRBJ2-5	NA	TGTGCCAGCAGCCTTGGACAAGGAGCGGGGTGGGAGACCCAGTACTTC	CASSLGQGAGWETQYF
TRBV5-6	TRBD1	14	TRBJ1-2	NA	TGTGCCAGCAGCAAAGGACAGGTCACTTATGGCTACACCTTC	CASSKGQVTYGYTF
TRBV5-1	NA	15	TRBJ2-1	NA	TGCGCCAGCTCCCCTGGCGGGACAGAGTACAATGAGCAGTTCTTC	CASSPGGTEYNEQFF
TRBV5-1	NA	15	TRBJ2-2	NA	TGCGCCAGCAGCTTGAGTGGTACGGGAACCGGGGAGCTGTTTTTT	CASSLSGTGTGELFF
TRBV7-3	TRBD2	11	TRBJ2-1	NA	TGTGCCAGCAGCTCTAGCGGGACGCAGTTCTTC	CASSSSGTQFF
TRBV6-5	NA	12	TRBJ2-5	NA	TGTGCCACTCGGGACTTCCAAGAGACCCAGTACTTC	CATRDFQETQYF
TRBV19	NA	12	TRBJ1-1	once	TGTGCCAGTAGGGACAGAGGAACTGAAGCTTTCTTT	CASRDRGTEAFF
TRBV5-4	NA	18	TRBJ2-4	NA	TGTGCCAGCAGCTTGGTTCCTTCTGTTGGGAGAAGCAAAAACATTCAGTACTTC	CASSLVPSVGRSKNIQYF
TRBV12-3/TRBV12-4	NA	13	TRBJ1-1	NA	TGTGCCAGCAGCCTACGCCCGAACGCTGAAGCTTTCTTT	CASSLRPNAEAFF
TRBV19	TRBD2	14	TRBJ2-1	once	TGTGCCAGTAGTGGGACTAGCTTGAGAGGGGAGCAGTTCTTC	CASSGTSLRGEQFF
TRBV6-2/TRBV6-3	NA	17	TRBJ2-5	once	TGTGCCAGCAGTCGCCACCGACAAGGCCCGTGGCAAGAGACCCAGTACTTC	CASSRHRQGPWQETQYF
TRBV29-1	NA	14	TRBJ2-7	NA	TGCAGCGTCGCTCGGGAACTTGACCTGGCAGAGCAGTACTTC	CSVARELDLAEQYF
TRBV6-5	NA	13	TRBJ2-1	NA	TGTGCCAGCACTCGGAGCCCCTACAATGAGCAGTTCTTC	CASTRSPYNEQFF
TRBV5-1	TRBD2	16	TRBJ2-3	NA	TGCGCCAGCAGCTTTGGACTAGCGGAACTTACAGATACGCAGTATTTT	CASSFGLAELTDTQYF
TRBV5-6	NA	11	TRBJ2-7	NA	TGTGCCAGCAGCGGCCCCTACGAGCAGTACTTC	CASSGPYEQYF
TRBV18	TRBD2	17	TRBJ2-7	NA	TGTGCCAGCTCACCTCTAGCGGGAGGAACCGCCTCCTACGAGCAGTACTTC	CASSPLAGGTASYEQYF
TRBV9	NA	14	TRBJ2-1	NA	TGTGCCAGCACCCGTTCTGCTAACCACAATGAGCAGTTCTTC	CASTRSANHNEQFF
TRBV14	NA	12	TRBJ1-4	NA	TGTGCCAGCAGCCACACAAATGAAAAACTGTTTTTT	CASSHTNEKLFF
TRBV28	NA	11	TRBJ1-4	NA	TGTGCCAGCAGTTTAAACAGAAGACTGTTTTTT	CASSLNRRLFF
TRBV10-3	TRBD2	14	TRBJ2-1	NA	TGTGCCATCAGCGGGGGGAAGTCCTACAATGAGCAGTTCTTC	CAISGGKSYNEQFF
TRBV6-5	NA	13	TRBJ1-3	NA	TGTGCCAGCAGTCGGGGCTCTGGAAACACCATATATTTT	CASSRGSGNTIYF
TRBV28	TRBD2	16	TRBJ2-1	NA	TGTGCCAGCAGTTTATCCCGACTAGCGGGAGGAGGCGAGCAGTTCTTC	CASSLSRLAGGGEQFF
TRBV6-6	NA	14	TRBJ1-2	NA	TGTGCCAGTGTGACTCGACAGGCGATCTATGGCTACACCTTC	CASVTRQAIYGYTF
TRBV29-1	NA	12	TRBJ2-7	NA	TGCAGCGTTGTCGGGAATACCTACGAGCAGTACTTC	CSVVGNTYEQYF
TRBV7-8	NA	14	TRBJ1-5	NA	TGTGCCAGCAGCTTGGGTGAGGGCAATCAGCCCCAGCATTTT	CASSLGEGNQPQHF
TRBV7-6	TRBD1	13	TRBJ2-7	NA	TGTGCCAGCAGCTTGGGACAGGGGGGGGAGCAGTACTTC	CASSLGQGGEQYF
TRBV5-6	NA	15	TRBJ1-5	NA	TGTGCCAGCAGCTTGGCAGGGGTCACCAATCAGCCCCAGCATTTT	CASSLAGVTNQPQHF
TRBV7-2	NA	14	TRBJ1-2	NA	TGTGCCAGCAGCTTAGATCGGAGTTTCTATGGCTACACCTTC	CASSLDRSFYGYTF